These 19 T cell receptor beta chains originate from one sample sequenced in a study of cytomegalovirus exposure and HLA in healthy donors. Both 60 Vbeta primers and 13 Jbeta primers went into the PCR. Some clones are missing from TCRdb's copy, which holds only in-frame ones; the method was immunoSEQ multiplex PCR. The repertoire includes 99,000 or so clones, around 80% of them detected once, and around 5.1% sits in the top ten. Source material: PBMCs. The receptors here all came from a male donor in good health and CMV-seronegative.

V is TRBV14 and J is TRBJ2-1, with 8 bases lining up with TRBD1. CDR3 length: 15 amino acids. In germline, CDR1 is SGHDN, CDR2 FVKESK. V was pared by 2 bases and J by 1 base, with 1 base of the junction left unmatched. CDR3 nucleotides: TGTGCCAGCAGCCAAAACAGGGGGTCCTACAATGAGCAGTTCTTC. Protein: CASSQNRGSYNEQFF. Looking up the rest from reference TRBV14 and TRBJ2-1 gives the full variable domain: EAGVTQFPSHSVIEKGQTVTLRCDPISGHDNLYWYRRVMGKEIKFLLHFVKESKQDESGMPNNRFLAERTGGTYSTLKVQPAELEDSGVYFCASSQNRGSYNEQFFGPGTRLTVL.

The chain uses TRBV25-1 and TRBJ1-5; 8 bases align to TRBD1. Germline V gives CDR1 MGHDK, CDR2 SYGVNS. This CDR3 has 18 amino acids. With V trimmed by 3 bases and J by 0 bases, 10 bases remained unmatched. The CDR3: CASSETGTGILSNQPQHF. The CDR3 region has the DNA TGTGCCAGCAGTGAGACCGGGACAGGTATTCTTAGCAATCAGCCCCAGCATTTT.

The V call is TRBV6-1, the J call TRBJ1-1; tentatively, D is TRBD1 (5 bases). Trimming cost V 6 bases and J 6 bases, with 14 bases left between them. This CDR3 region has 13 residues. Germline values: CDR1 MNHNS, CDR2 SASEGT. The CDR3 sequence: CASRDDSPPEAFF. CDR3 DNA: TGTGCCAGCAGGGACGACAGCCCCCCTGAAGCTTTCTTT.

The DNA of the CDR3 is TGTGCCAGCAGCTTGGGGCAAACAGGGGGGTCGACTGAAGCTTTCTTT. This sequence encodes CASSLGQTGGSTEAFF. The V and J genes are TRBV5-8 and TRBJ1-1; 8 bases align to TRBD1. With V trimmed by 0 bases and J by 5 bases, 9 bases remained unmatched. The CDR3 length is 16 residues. Germline CDR1 SGHTS, CDR2 YDEGEE.

This clone showed up just a few times. The chain is built from TRBV5-6 and TRBJ1-4; the D gene is possibly TRBD1 (6 bases). The V and J ends lost 0 bases and 9 bases respectively, with 9 bases between them. The CDR3 length is 13 residues. Germline assignment: CDR1 SGHDT and CDR2 YYEEEE. The CDR3 DNA reads as TGTGCCAGCAGCTTGGAGCAGGGGAAAAAACTGTTTTTT. Translated, it gives CASSLEQGKKLFF.

V is TRBV9 and J is TRBJ2-3; 12 bases are shared with TRBD2. V lost 3 bases to trimming and J lost 5 bases; unmatched junction nucleotides: 7. The germline gives CDR1 SGDLS, CDR2 YYNGEE. The CDR3 contains 16 residues. The CDR3 loop reads CASSEGLAGGVDTQYF. The CDR3, as DNA: TGTGCCAGCAGCGAGGGGCTAGCGGGAGGGGTAGATACGCAGTATTTT.

This clone was detected a few times. The V and J genes are TRBV28 and TRBJ2-6; no clear D gene. The V end was cut by 6 bases, the J end by 1 base, with 10 bases between. The CDR3 has 15 residues. Germline V gene lookup returns CDR1 MDHEN and CDR2 SYDVKM. CDR3 amino acids: CASSILTSGANVLTF. The CDR3 DNA sequence: TGTGCCAGCAGCATTCTAACGTCTGGGGCCAACGTCCTGACTTTC.

The table lists this clone with a few counts. The genes are TRBV4-3 and TRBJ1-5; weak D call: TRBD1 (5 bases). Trimming shortened V by 4 bases and J by 0 bases, and 10 bases separated the two germline ends. This CDR3 is built from 15 residues. In germline, CDR1 is LGHNA, CDR2 YSLEER. In nucleotides, the CDR3 is TGCGCCAGCAGCCCCGAGGGACTTAGCAATCAGCCCCAGCATTTT. It is translated as CASSPEGLSNQPQHF.

The rearrangement uses TRBV30 and TRBJ2-7; 7 nucleotides agree with TRBD1. The trim removed 7 bases at V and 0 bases at J, leaving 3 bases unmatched. Per germline, CDR1 GTSNPN and CDR2 SVGIG (reference sequence). The CDR3 loop spans 12 amino acids. This CDR3 is CAFRDSSYEQYF. The CDR3 bases are TGTGCCTTCCGGGACAGCTCCTACGAGCAGTACTTC.

The chain employs TRBV2 and TRBJ2-5; D remains unclear. The CDR3 sequence is 12 residues long. Germline V gives CDR1 SNHLY, CDR2 FYNNEI. In DNA, the CDR3 is TGTGCGAGTCGGCGGTCCCAAGAGACCCAGTACTTC. Its protein product is CASRRSQETQYF. The variable domain in full, completed from reference TRBV2 and TRBJ2-5, reads EPEVTQTPSHQVTQMGQEVILRCVPISNHLYFYWYRQILGQKVEFLVSFYNNEISEKSEIFDDQFSVERPDGSNFTLKIRSTKLEDSAMYFCASRRSQETQYFGPGTRLLVL.

The J gene is TRBJ1-5, the V gene TRBV15; D is unclear. Germline CDR1 LNHNV, CDR2 YYDKDF (reference sequence). The CDR3 loop spans 17 amino acids. Trimming cost V 0 bases and J 0 bases, with 12 bases left between them. The CDR3 coding sequence is TGTGCCACCAGCAGAGATGGGAGATCTTATAGCAATCAGCCCCAGCATTTT. It specifies CATSRDGRSYSNQPQHF.

The rearrangement links TRBV7-8 to TRBJ2-5, with D perhaps matching TRBD1 (5 bases). The CDR3 is 13 residues long. V was pared by 5 bases and J by 5 bases, with 12 bases between. Germline loops: CDR1 SGHVS, CDR2 FQNEAQ. The CDR3 region has the DNA TGTGCCAGCAGCACGACAGAACGGGAGACCCAGTACTTC. Amino acids: CASSTTERETQYF.

The J gene is TRBJ1-2, the V gene TRBV27; 7 positions match TRBD1. CDR1 and CDR2 (germline): MNHEY, SMNVEV (reference sequence). V was clipped by 2 bases and J by 8 bases; unmatched bases: 14. The CDR3 spans 16 residues. CDR3 region: CASSLHRGAPTEGYTF. The CDR3 DNA reads TGTGCCAGCAGTTTACACAGGGGCGCCCCAACGGAGGGCTACACCTTC.

A few counts support this clone. The V gene is TRBV9, the J gene TRBJ2-7; 9 bases are a match to TRBD1. The trim removed 0 bases at V and 2 bases at J, leaving 3 bases unmatched. Germline V lookup: CDR1 SGDLS, CDR2 YYNGEE. The CDR3 has 15 amino acids. The chain's CDR3 is CASSVEQGATYEQYF. CDR3 coding DNA: TGTGCCAGCAGCGTAGAACAGGGGGCAACCTACGAGCAGTACTTC.

CDR3 nucleotides: TGTGCCAGCAGTGAAGAAGGACAACCGTCCTATGGCTACACCTTC. Its protein product is CASSEEGQPSYGYTF. The chain carries TRBV6-1 and TRBJ1-2; TRBD1 might be the D (5 bases). Between the trimmed V and J ends, which lost 1 base and 4 bases, there was a span of 13 bases. Germline CDR1 and CDR2: MNHNS and SASEGT. The CDR3 totals 15 residues.

The chain carries TRBV19 and TRBJ2-7; D is perhaps TRBD2 (5 bases). Germline V gene sequence: CDR1 LNHDA, CDR2 SQIVND (reference sequence). Trimming removed 1 base from V and 2 bases from J, with 12 bases in between. CDR3 length equals 15 residues. The CDR3 loop reads CASSIGRAEAYEQYF. Written as DNA, the CDR3 is TGTGCCAGTAGTATAGGGCGGGCTGAGGCCTACGAGCAGTACTTC.

This clone was found a few times. The chain carries TRBV6-6 and TRBJ2-7, with a tentative D call TRBD1 (5 bases). Germline V gives CDR1 MNHNY, CDR2 SVGAGI (reference sequence). CDR3 length: 12 amino acids. Trimming left V 0 bases short and J 9 bases short, with 9 bases between. The CDR3 DNA sequence: TGTGCCAGCAGTTACTCGTCTCAGGGGCAGTACTTC. Its protein product is CASSYSSQGQYF.

The rearrangement links TRBV9 to TRBJ1-1; no definite D call. The ends were cut back, 0 bases at V and 0 bases at J, with 6 bases in the middle. From germline, CDR1 is SGDLS and CDR2 YYNGEE. The CDR3 loop spans 14 amino acids. The CDR3 spells CASSVGQLNTEAFF. CDR3 DNA: TGTGCCAGCAGCGTAGGCCAGTTGAACACTGAAGCTTTCTTT.

The table lists this clone with a few counts. The chain has TRBV6-1 and TRBJ2-1; no reliable D call. Between the trimmed V and J ends, which lost 1 base and 4 bases, there was a span of 8 bases. The CDR3 is made up of 14 amino acids. Germline lookup yields CDR1 MNHNS and CDR2 SASEGT. The CDR3 coding sequence is TGTGCCAGCAGTGAAGAACAGATGTACAATGAGCAGTTCTTC. Translating gives CASSEEQMYNEQFF.